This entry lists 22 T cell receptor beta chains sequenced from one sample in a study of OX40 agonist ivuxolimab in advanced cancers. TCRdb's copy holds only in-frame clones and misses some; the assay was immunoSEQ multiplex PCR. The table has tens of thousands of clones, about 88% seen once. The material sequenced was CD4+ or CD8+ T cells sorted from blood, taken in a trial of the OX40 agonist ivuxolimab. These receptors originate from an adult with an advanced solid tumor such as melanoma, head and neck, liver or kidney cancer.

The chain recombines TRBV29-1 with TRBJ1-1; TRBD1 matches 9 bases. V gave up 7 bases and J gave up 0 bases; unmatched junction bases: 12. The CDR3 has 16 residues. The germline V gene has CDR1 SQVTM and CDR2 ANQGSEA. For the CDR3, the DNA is TGCAGCGCCATAACCGGGACAGGGCGCATGAACACTGAAGCTTTCTTT. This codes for CSAITGTGRMNTEAFF.

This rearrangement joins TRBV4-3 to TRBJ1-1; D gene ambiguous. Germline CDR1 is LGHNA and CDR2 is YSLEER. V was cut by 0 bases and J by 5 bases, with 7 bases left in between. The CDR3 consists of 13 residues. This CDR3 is CASSQEPRTEAFF. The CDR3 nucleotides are TGCGCCAGCAGCCAAGAACCGCGGACTGAAGCTTTCTTT.

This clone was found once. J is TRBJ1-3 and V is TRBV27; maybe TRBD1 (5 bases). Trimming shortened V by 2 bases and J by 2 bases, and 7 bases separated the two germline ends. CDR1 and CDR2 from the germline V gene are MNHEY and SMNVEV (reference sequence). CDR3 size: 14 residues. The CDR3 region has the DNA TGTGCCAGCAGTTTACGACAGCCTGGAAACACCATATATTTT. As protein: CASSLRQPGNTIYF.

Here the CDR3 reads CASSQDVREETQYF. As DNA, the CDR3 is TGCGCCAGCAGCCAAGACGTCAGGGAAGAGACCCAGTACTTC. The V gene is TRBV4-1, the J gene TRBJ2-5; possibly TRBD1 for D (5 bases). This CDR3 contains 14 residues. The V end was cut by 0 bases, the J end by 3 bases, with 8 bases between. The germline V gene has CDR1 MGHRA and CDR2 YSYEKL.

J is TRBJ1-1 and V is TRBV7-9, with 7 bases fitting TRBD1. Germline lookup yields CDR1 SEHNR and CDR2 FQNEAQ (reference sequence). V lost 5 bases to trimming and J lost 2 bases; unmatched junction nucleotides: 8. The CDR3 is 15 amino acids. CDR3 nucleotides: TGTGCCAGCAGCCAAAGACAGGGAAGAAACACTGAAGCTTTCTTT. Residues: CASSQRQGRNTEAFF.

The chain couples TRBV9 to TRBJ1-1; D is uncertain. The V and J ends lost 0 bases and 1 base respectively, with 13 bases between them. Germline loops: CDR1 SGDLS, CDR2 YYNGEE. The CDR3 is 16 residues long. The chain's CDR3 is CASSVGYSDENTEAFF. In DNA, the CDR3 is TGTGCCAGCAGCGTAGGGTACAGTGACGAGAACACTGAAGCTTTCTTT.

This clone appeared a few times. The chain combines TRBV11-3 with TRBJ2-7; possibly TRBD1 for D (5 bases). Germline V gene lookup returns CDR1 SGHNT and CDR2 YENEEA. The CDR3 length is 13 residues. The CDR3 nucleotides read TGTGCCAGCAGCTTCGGCGGCGGCCAGGGTGGGTGCGTC. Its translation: CASSFGGGQGGCV.

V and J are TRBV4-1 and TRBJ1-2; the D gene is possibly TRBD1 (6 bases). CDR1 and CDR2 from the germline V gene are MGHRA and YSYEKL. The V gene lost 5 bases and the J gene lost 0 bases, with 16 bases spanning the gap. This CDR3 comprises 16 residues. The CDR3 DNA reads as TGCGCCAGCAGCGAAAGAGAAGGACAGCCTAACTATGGCTACACCTTC. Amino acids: CASSEREGQPNYGYTF.

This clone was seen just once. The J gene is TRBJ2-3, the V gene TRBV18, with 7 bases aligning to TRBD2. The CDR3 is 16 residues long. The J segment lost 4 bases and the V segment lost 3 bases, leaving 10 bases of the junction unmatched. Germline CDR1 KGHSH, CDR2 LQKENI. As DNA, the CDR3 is TGTGCCAGCTCACCTACCACTAGCGTTAGGGCAGATACGCAGTATTTT. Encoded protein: CASSPTTSVRADTQYF.

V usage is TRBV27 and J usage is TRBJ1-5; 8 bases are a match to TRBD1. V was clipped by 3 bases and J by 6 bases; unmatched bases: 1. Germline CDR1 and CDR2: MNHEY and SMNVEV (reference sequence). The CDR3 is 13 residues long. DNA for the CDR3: TGTGCCAGCAGTTTCGGACAGGGTCAGCCCCAGCATTTT. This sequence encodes CASSFGQGQPQHF.

In nucleotides, the CDR3 is TGTGCCAGCAGCTTACTCGCGGGGTTCAGCTCCTACGAGCAGTACGTC. Protein product: CASSLLAGFSSYEQYV. This chain links TRBV5-6 with TRBJ2-7; tentative D call: TRBD2 (6 bases). The CDR3 spans 16 residues. Germline CDR1 is SGHDT and CDR2 is YYEEEE. V was clipped by 2 bases and J by 0 bases, with 15 bases between them.

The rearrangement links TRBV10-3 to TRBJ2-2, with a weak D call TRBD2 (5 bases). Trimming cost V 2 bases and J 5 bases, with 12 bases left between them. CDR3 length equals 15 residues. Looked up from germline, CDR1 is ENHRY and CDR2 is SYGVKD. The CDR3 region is CAISEAGSWTGELFF. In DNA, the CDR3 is TGTGCCATCAGTGAGGCGGGCTCTTGGACCGGGGAGCTGTTTTTT.

CDR3 sequence: CAWQQGTGNQPQHF. Here the CDR3 DNA reads TGTGCCTGGCAACAGGGTACTGGCAATCAGCCCCAGCATTTT. This chain joins TRBV30 and TRBJ1-5, with D perhaps matching TRBD1 (6 bases). The length of the CDR3 is 14 residues. Trimming removed 5 bases from V and 2 bases from J, with 13 bases in between. Germline assignment: CDR1 GTSNPN and CDR2 SVGIG (reference sequence).

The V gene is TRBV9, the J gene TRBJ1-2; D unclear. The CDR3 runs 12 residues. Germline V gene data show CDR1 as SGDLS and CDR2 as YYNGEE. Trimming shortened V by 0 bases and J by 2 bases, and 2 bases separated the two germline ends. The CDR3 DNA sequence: TGTGCCAGCAGCGTAGAGAACTATGGCTACACCTTC. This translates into CASSVENYGYTF.

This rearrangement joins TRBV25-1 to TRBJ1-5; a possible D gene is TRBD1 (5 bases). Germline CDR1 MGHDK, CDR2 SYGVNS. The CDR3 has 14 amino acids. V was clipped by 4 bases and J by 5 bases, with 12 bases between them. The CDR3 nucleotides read TGTGCCAGCAGTGGCGACAGCGAATATCAGCCCCAGCATTTT. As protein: CASSGDSEYQPQHF.

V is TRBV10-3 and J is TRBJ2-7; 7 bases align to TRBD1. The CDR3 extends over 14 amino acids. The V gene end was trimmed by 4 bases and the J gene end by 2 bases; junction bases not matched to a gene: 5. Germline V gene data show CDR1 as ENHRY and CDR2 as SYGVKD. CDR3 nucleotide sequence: TGTGCCATCAGTGGGGACAGCTCCACCTACGAGCAGTACGTC. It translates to CAISGDSSTYEQYV.

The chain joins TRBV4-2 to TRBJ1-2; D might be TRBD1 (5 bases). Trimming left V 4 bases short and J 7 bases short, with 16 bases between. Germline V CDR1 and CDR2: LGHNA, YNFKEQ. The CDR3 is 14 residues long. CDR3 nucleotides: TGTGCCAGCAGCCCCGCGGGGGGAGAGTCTGGCTACACCTTC. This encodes CASSPAGGESGYTF.

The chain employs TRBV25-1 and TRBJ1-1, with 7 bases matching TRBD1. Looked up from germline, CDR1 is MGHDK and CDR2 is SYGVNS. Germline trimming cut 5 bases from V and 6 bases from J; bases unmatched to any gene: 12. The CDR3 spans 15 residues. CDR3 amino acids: CASSRRQGRRAEAFF. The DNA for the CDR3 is TGTGCCAGCAGTCGGCGACAGGGTAGAAGGGCTGAAGCTTTCTTT.

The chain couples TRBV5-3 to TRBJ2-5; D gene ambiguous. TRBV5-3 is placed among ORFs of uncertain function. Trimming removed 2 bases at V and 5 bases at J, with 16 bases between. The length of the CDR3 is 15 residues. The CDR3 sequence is CARSFSFPPAETQYF. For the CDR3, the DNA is TGTGCCAGAAGCTTTTCTTTCCCCCCAGCGGAGACCCAGTACTTC.

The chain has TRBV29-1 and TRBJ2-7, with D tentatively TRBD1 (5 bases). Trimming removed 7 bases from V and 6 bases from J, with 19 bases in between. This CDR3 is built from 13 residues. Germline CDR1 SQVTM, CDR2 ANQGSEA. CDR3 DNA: TGCAGCGCCACAGGATATCCATCCGGCGAGCAGTACTTC. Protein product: CSATGYPSGEQYF.

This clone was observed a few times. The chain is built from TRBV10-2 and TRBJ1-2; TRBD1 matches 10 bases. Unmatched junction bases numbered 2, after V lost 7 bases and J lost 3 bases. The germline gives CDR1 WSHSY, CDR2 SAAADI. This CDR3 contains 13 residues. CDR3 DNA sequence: TGCGCCAGCATGGACAGGGGGTACTATGGCTACACCTTC. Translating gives CASMDRGYYGYTF.

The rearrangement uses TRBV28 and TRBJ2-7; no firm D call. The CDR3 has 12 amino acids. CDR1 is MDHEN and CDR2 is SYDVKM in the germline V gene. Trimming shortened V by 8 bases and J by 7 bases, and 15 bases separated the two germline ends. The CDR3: CASRVQTEEQYF. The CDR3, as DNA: TGTGCCAGCCGCGTTCAGACCGAGGAGCAGTACTTC.